This T cell receptor (beta chain) is from a study of T-cell memory formation after mild COVID-19. Across the study: Largely, the TCR clusters proved donor specific. General study results and limits: Clones that got smaller from day 15 to 85 had even CD4/CD8, while clones growing later tipped toward CD4+. Some clones that responded turned up in pre-infection memory, which suggests that cross-reactive memory joined in.

Per germline, CDR1 SGHAT and CDR2 FQDESV (reference sequence). The CDR3 runs 14 residues. With 6 bases removed from V and 4 bases from J, the gap between germline ends came to 15 bases. The TCR alpha and TCR beta cDNA libraries, bearing sample barcodes and UMIs, were generated by 5'RACE using constant-segment primers. TCRdb ran MiXCR on the 5' RACE reads and lists one entry per CDR3 protein. The table lists roughly 500,000 distinct CDR3 sequences, 20% of them singletons. Points on this clonotype: The antigen remains undetermined.

Sequencing was done on a sample of PBMCs or a T cell subset sorted from them (not recorded which). The chain employs TRBV11-1 and TRBJ1-2; the D is unclear. This clonotype was obtained from an adult woman who had mild COVID-19 (a few samples of this study predate the infection). Cell type and time point are not known. As DNA, the CDR3 is TGTGCCAGCAGTTCCAGGTTGACGGGCTATGGCTACACCTTC. Its translation is CASSSRLTGYGYTF.